A selection of T cell receptor beta chains follows, all from one sample in a study of shared clonotypes between healthy human individuals. Method: immunoSEQ multiplex PCR; TCRdb's copy keeps in-frame clones and lacks some. The sample consists of more than 2,000,000 clones, roughly 92% of them appearing once. The sample taken for sequencing was naive CD4+ T cells sorted from blood. The receptors were sampled from a man aged 18 to 30 in good health. Each CDR3 is given with its conserved first and last residue. The D gene is left open where the match is weak. Some rows have no size entry. The others give once, few or many, or a class for an expanded clone.

>-|-|TRBJ1-2|TRBV7-6
TGTGCCAGCACCCAGGGGCCTGCGCACGGCTACACCTTC
CASTQGPAHGYTF
>once|TRBD1|TRBJ2-5|TRBV4-2
TGTGCCAGCAGCCCAGAGACAGGGTTGGGGACCCAGTACTTC
CASSPETGLGTQYF
>-|TRBD1|TRBJ2-3|TRBV10-1
TGCGCCAGCAGTGAGTCCCGGACAGGCGGAGATACGCAGTATTTT
CASSESRTGGDTQYF
>-|-|TRBJ2-5|TRBV19
TGTGCCAGTAGTATGACAGCCCTCAGTCAAGAGACCCAGTACTTC
CASSMTALSQETQYF
>-|-|TRBJ2-1|TRBV27
TGTGCCAGCAGTCTCGGGTCCCCCATAAAGAATGAGCAGTTCTTC
CASSLGSPIKNEQFF
>once|TRBD2|TRBJ2-7|TRBV30
TGTGCCTGGAGTGCCAGCGGGAACGAGCAGTACTTC
CAWSASGNEQYF
>-|TRBD1|TRBJ2-2|TRBV15
TGTGCCACCAGCGGTGGACAGGGGGCAGGAACCGGGGAGCTGTTTTTT
CATSGGQGAGTGELFF
>once|TRBD2|TRBJ2-7|TRBV7-6
TGTGCCAGCAGCGCGGCACCTAGCGGGAAGCCCTACGAGCAGTACTTC
CASSAAPSGKPYEQYF
>-|-|TRBJ2-3|TRBV5-4
TGTGCCAGCGGGGGGGCTAGCACAGATACGCAGTATTTT
CASGGASTDTQYF
>few|-|TRBJ1-6|TRBV30
TGTGCCTGGGGGGACGGTTCACCCCTCCACTTT
CAWGDGSPLHF
>-|TRBD1|TRBJ2-7|TRBV5-5
TGTGCCAGCAGCTTGGAGGGGGCGCTAACCTACGAGCAGTACTTC
CASSLEGALTYEQYF
>once|TRBD1|TRBJ2-5|TRBV7-9
TGTGCCAGCAGTCCGGGACAGGGGGAGACCCAGTACTTC
CASSPGQGETQYF
>-|TRBD2|TRBJ2-1|TRBV25-1
TGTGCCAGCAGGGCCAGCGGGGGATACAATGAGCAGTTCTTC
CASRASGGYNEQFF
>-|TRBD1|TRBJ2-7|TRBV5-4
TGTGCCAGCAGCGGGGAGGACAGGGAGGCCAACGAGCAGTACTTC
CASSGEDREANEQYF
>-|-|TRBJ2-7|TRBV4-1
TGCGCCAGCAGCCAGGGGTGGGGGGCCTACGAGCAGTACTTC
CASSQGWGAYEQYF
>-|-|TRBJ2-7|TRBV5-1
TGCGCCAGCAGCATGGTTCAGGGGGGGTCCTACGAGCAGTACTTC
CASSMVQGGSYEQYF
>-|-|TRBJ1-5|TRBV7-2
TGTGCCAGCAGCTTACTCCGGGGATCGGATCAGCCCCAGCATTTT
CASSLLRGSDQPQHF
>-|-|TRBJ2-3|TRBV19
TGTGCCAGTAGAGGTTGGCAGGGTCCCCCAGATACGCAGTATTTT
CASRGWQGPPDTQYF
>-|-|TRBJ2-7|TRBV29-1
TGCAGCGGGGGTTCATCCTACGAGCAGTACTTC
CSGGSSYEQYF
>-|-|TRBJ2-1|TRBV30
TGTGCCTGGAGTGAGGTAAAACCCCCCCATGAGCAGTTCTTC
CAWSEVKPPHEQFF
>once|-|TRBJ2-7|TRBV7-2
TGTGCCAGCAGCCTTAGGGGGGCCTACGAGCAGTACTTC
CASSLRGAYEQYF